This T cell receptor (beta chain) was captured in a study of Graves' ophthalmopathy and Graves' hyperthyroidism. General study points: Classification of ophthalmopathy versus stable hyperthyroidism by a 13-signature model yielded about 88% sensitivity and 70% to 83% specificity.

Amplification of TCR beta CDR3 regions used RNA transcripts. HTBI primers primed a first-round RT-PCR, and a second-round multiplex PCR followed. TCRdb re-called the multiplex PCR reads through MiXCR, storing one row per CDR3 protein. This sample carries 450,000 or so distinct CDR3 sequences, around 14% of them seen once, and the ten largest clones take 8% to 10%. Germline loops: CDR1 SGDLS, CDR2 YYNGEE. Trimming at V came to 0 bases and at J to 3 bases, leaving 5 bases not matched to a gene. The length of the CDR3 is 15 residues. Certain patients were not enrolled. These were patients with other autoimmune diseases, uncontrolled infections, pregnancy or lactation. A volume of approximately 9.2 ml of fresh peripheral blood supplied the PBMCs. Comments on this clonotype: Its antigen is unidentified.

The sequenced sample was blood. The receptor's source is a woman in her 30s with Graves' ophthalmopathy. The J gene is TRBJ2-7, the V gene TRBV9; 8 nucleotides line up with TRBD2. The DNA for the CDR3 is TGTGCCAGCAGCGTAGCTGCGGGAGGAGGCTACGAGCAGTACTTC. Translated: CASSVAAGGGYEQYF.